The rows below give T cell receptor beta chains drawn from one sample of a study of blood T cell repertoires in COVID-19. Sequencing used immunoSEQ multiplex PCR; TCRdb keeps in-frame clones, though not all of them. The sample has about 200,000 clones, under 90% seen once. Sequenced material: PBMCs or T cells enriched from blood (not recorded which). All receptors derive from a young woman with acute COVID-19. Each CDR3 is given with its conserved first and last residue. D genes are given only for firm matches.

TRBD2	TRBV7-9	TRBJ2-3	CASSLGSGGTDTQYF	TGTGCCAGCAGCTTAGGGAGCGGGGGGACAGATACGCAGTATTTT
TRBD1	TRBV4-3	TRBJ2-1	CASSHATGMNEQFF	TGCGCCAGCAGCCACGCGACAGGGATGAATGAGCAGTTCTTC
.	TRBV3-1/TRBV3-2	TRBJ2-3	CTSSLLQDPSTDTQYF	TGTACCAGCAGCCTCCTACAGGATCCTAGCACAGATACGCAGTATTTT
.	TRBV2	TRBJ2-7	CASRALNPGVYEQYF	TGTGCCAGCAGGGCCTTAAACCCCGGAGTTTACGAGCAGTACTTC
.	TRBV7-2	TRBJ1-1	CASSTAGVMNTEAFF	TGTGCCAGCAGCACGGCGGGGGTTATGAACACTGAAGCTTTCTTT
.	TRBV28	TRBJ1-2	CATLVSESRGYTF	TGTGCCACCCTAGTCTCAGAGTCGCGGGGCTACACCTTC
.	TRBV11-2	TRBJ2-7	CASSLIDSYEQYF	TGTGCCAGCAGCTTAATAGATTCCTACGAGCAGTACTTC
.	TRBV12-5	TRBJ2-7	CASGEGPEQYF	TGTGCTAGTGGGGAGGGGCCCGAGCAGTACTTC
.	TRBV10-2	TRBJ2-3	CASSSDGPRAADTQYF	TGCGCCAGCAGTTCGGACGGGCCCAGGGCCGCAGATACGCAGTATTTT
TRBD1	TRBV30	TRBJ2-6	CAWSGTGGTYYSGANVLTF	TGTGCCTGGAGTGGAACAGGGGGGACTTATTACTCTGGGGCCAACGTCCTGACTTTC
.	TRBV7-8	TRBJ2-2	CASSLEVDGVMNTGELFF	TGTGCCAGCAGCTTAGAGGTTGATGGAGTAATGAACACCGGGGAGCTGTTTTTT
TRBD2	TRBV19	TRBJ2-3	CASSPRTSGGAVDTQYF	TGTGCCAGTAGTCCCCGGACTAGCGGGGGGGCTGTAGATACGCAGTATTTT
TRBD2	TRBV27	TRBJ2-2	CASSIGTSVGELFF	TGTGCCAGCAGTATCGGGACTAGTGTGGGGGAGCTGTTTTTT
.	TRBV14	TRBJ1-4	CASSQVDGGYEKLFF	TGTGCCAGCAGCCAAGTCGACGGGGGGTATGAAAAACTGTTTTTT